This T cell receptor beta chain appears in the sequencing data of a study of naive and memory T cell subsets. Notes on the study in general: Each distinct alpha or beta sequence counts as one clonotype. Gini index rose across naive, CM, EM and EMRA in CD4 and CD8.

Turning to this clonotype: Its antigen remains unidentified.

The CDR3 covers 15 residues. Germline loops: CDR1 SGHTA, CDR2 FQGTGA. Between the trimmed V and J ends, which lost 6 bases and 0 bases, there was a span of 12 bases. Both TRBC1 and TRBC2 were covered by a beta constant-region primer of two equimolar oligonucleotides. MiXCR, run by TCRdb on the UMI-ligation and nested PCR reads, gives a single entry per CDR3 protein. The sample contains about 80,000 distinct CDR3 sequences, roughly 14% of which appear only once. The sequenced sample was central memory CD4+ T cells from blood. The V gene is TRBV7-3, the J gene TRBJ2-1, with D possibly matching TRBD1 (6 bases). This receptor was identified in a human donor in good health. The CDR3 region has the DNA TGTGCCAGCAGTTACGGACAGAGCTCCTACAATGAGCAGTTCTTC. This gives the protein CASSYGQSSYNEQFF.